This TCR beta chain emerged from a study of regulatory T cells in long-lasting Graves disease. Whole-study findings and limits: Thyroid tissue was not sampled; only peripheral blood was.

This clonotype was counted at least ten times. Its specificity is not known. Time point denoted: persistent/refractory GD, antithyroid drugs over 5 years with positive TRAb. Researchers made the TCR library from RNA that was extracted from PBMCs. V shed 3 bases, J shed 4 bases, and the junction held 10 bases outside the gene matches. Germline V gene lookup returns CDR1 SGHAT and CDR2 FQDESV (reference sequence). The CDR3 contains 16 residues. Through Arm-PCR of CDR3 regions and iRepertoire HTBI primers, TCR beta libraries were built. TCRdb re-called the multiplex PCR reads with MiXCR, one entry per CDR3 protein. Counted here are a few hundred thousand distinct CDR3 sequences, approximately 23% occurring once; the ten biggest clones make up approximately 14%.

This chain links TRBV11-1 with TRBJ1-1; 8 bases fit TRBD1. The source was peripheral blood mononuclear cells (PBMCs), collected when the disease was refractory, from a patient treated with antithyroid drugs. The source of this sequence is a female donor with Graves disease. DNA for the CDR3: TGTGCCAGCAGCTTCCGGACAGGGCCTCCAATCACTGAAGCTTTCTTT. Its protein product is CASSFRTGPPITEAFF.